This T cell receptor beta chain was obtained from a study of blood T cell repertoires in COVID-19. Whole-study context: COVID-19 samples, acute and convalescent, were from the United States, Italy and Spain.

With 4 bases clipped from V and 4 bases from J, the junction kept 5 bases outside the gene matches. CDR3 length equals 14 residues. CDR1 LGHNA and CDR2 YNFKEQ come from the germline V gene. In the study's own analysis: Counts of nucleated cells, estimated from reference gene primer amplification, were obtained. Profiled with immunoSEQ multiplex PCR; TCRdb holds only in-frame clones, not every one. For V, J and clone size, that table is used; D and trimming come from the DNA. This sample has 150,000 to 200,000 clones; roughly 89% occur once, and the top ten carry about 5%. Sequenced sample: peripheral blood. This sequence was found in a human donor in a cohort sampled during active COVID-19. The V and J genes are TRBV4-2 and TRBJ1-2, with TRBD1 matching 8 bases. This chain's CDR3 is CASSRNRGAYGYTF. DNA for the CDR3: TGTGCCAGCAGCCGCAACAGGGGGGCCTATGGCTACACCTTC.